The rows below give T cell receptor beta chains drawn from one sample of a study of T cell responses to AZD1222 COVID-19 vaccine. Clones were sequenced by immunoSEQ multiplex PCR, and TCRdb holds only the in-frame ones, with some missing. Of over 90,000 clones listed, roughly 90% were seen once; the top ten hold about 12%. Sequenced material: peripheral blood, taken 28 days after the second AZD1222 dose. Source of these receptors: an adult who received the AZD1222 COVID-19 vaccine. CDR3s include the opening cysteine and the closing phenylalanine or tryptophan. A D gene is named only where the DNA matches it firmly. Clone size is not always given. Where it is, it says once, few, many or a class for expanded clones.

size	D	V	J	DNA	CDR3
once	-	TRBV29-1	TRBJ2-5	TGCAGCGTTAGGGACGCCCAAGAGACCCAGTACTTC	CSVRDAQETQYF
-	-	TRBV11-2	TRBJ1-6	TGTGCCAGCAGCTTCGGGACGTCCTTGTCACCCCTCCACTTT	CASSFGTSLSPLHF
-	-	TRBV12-3/TRBV12-4	TRBJ2-7	TGTGCCAGCAGTTTAGGGGCCTACGAGCAGTACTTC	CASSLGAYEQYF
-	-	TRBV6-6	TRBJ2-7	TGTGCCAGCACTCCCCGAACCGGGACTGGTACCTACGAGCAGTACTTC	CASTPRTGTGTYEQYF
-	-	TRBV2	TRBJ1-1	TGTGCCAGCAATAATGACGGGCCCGGGAACACTGAAGCTTTCTTT	CASNNDGPGNTEAFF
few	TRBD2	TRBV7-8	TRBJ2-3	TGTGCCAGCAGCTCTAGCGGGGGGAGCACAGATACGCAGTATTTT	CASSSSGGSTDTQYF
-	-	TRBV4-1	TRBJ1-2	TGCGCCAGCAGCCCCGAACCCGTCTATGGCTACACCTTC	CASSPEPVYGYTF
-	-	TRBV7-9	TRBJ1-1	TGTGCCAGCACCAGATCGAACACTGAAGCTTTCTTT	CASTRSNTEAFF
-	TRBD2	TRBV9	TRBJ2-3	TGTGCCAGCAGCGTAGGTTTAGCGGGAGGAGGCACAGATACGCAGTATTTT	CASSVGLAGGGTDTQYF
-	-	TRBV6-1	TRBJ2-2	TGTGCCAGCAGTGAATCAGTCGGGGGCCGCACCGGGGAGCTGTTTTTT	CASSESVGGRTGELFF
-	TRBD1	TRBV6-2/TRBV6-3	TRBJ2-7	TGTGCCAGCAGTTACCCCATATCCGGGACAGGGAAGGAGCAGTACTTC	CASSYPISGTGKEQYF
-	-	TRBV2	TRBJ1-5	TGTGCCAGCAGTGAAGCATCGTCATATCAGCCCCAGCATTTT	CASSEASSYQPQHF
-	-	TRBV19	TRBJ2-3	TGTGCCAGTAGTATAGCCTGGGGGTCTTTCACAGATACGCAGTATTTT	CASSIAWGSFTDTQYF
-	-	TRBV5-4	TRBJ2-7	TGTGCCAGCAGCTGGGAGCACTACGAGCAGTACTTC	CASSWEHYEQYF
-	-	TRBV7-9	TRBJ2-3	TGTGCCAGCAGCTTGTGGGGACCCTCCACAGATACGCAGTATTTT	CASSLWGPSTDTQYF
-	TRBD2	TRBV5-1	TRBJ2-7	TGCGCCAGCCGACCTCTAGCGGGAGCCGTAGGCTCCGAGCAGTACTTC	CASRPLAGAVGSEQYF
-	-	TRBV30	TRBJ1-5	TGTGCCTGGAGTGGAATAGGGTTGGATCAGCCCCAGCATTTT	CAWSGIGLDQPQHF
-	TRBD2	TRBV9	TRBJ2-3	TGTGCCAGCAGCGTCAAAGCGGGGGGAGGCACAGATACGCAGTATTTT	CASSVKAGGGTDTQYF
-	TRBD1	TRBV18	TRBJ1-6	TGTGCCAGCTCACTCCGACAGGGAGATAGGAATTCACCCCTCCACTTT	CASSLRQGDRNSPLHF
-	-	TRBV24-1	TRBJ1-1	TGTGCCACCTCGGTGGGGGGCGCGAACACTGAAGCTTTCTTT	CATSVGGANTEAFF
-	TRBD1	TRBV7-9	TRBJ1-6	TGTGCCAGCAGCTTATGGACAGGGGGTGGTTCACCCCTCCACTTT	CASSLWTGGGSPLHF
-	-	TRBV7-9	TRBJ1-2	TGTGCCAGCAGCTCGACAGCCAACTATGGCTACACCTTC	CASSSTANYGYTF
once	TRBD1	TRBV28	TRBJ2-5	TGTGCCAGCAGTTCCTCGGAGTGGACAGGGGCCTCGGAGACCCAGTACTTC	CASSSSEWTGASETQYF
few	-	TRBV6-1	TRBJ1-2	TGTGCCAGCAGTGAAGCGGGGGGGTCGTTGGGCTACACCTTC	CASSEAGGSLGYTF
-	TRBD1	TRBV5-6	TRBJ2-7	TGTGCCAGCAGCTTGGGTGCGGGGACAGGGAACCGCGAGCAGTACTTC	CASSLGAGTGNREQYF
-	-	TRBV11-2	TRBJ2-2	TGTGCCAGCAGCCCACCGGTTCCCGGGGAGCTGTTTTTT	CASSPPVPGELFF
few	TRBD2	TRBV24-1	TRBJ2-3	TGTGCCACCAGTGACCCAAGCGGGGGGAGCACAGATACGCAGTATTTT	CATSDPSGGSTDTQYF
-	-	TRBV7-2	TRBJ2-5	TGTGCCAGCAGCTTAATGACACGGGGGACCCAGTACTTC	CASSLMTRGTQYF
-	-	TRBV12-2	TRBJ1-2	TGTGCAAGTCGCTTAGTAGGACAGGGGGGCTATGGCTACACCTTC	CASRLVGQGGYGYTF
-	TRBD1	TRBV30	TRBJ2-5	TGTGCCTGGATTCCCGACAGGGTCCGAGAGACCCAGTACTTC	CAWIPDRVRETQYF
-	-	TRBV27	TRBJ1-2	TGTGCCAGCAGAACAGGGTTAGCTAACTATGGCTACACCTTC	CASRTGLANYGYTF
-	-	TRBV6-1	TRBJ2-7	TGTGCCAGCAGTGAAGCGCCTGCCTACGAGCAGTACTTC	CASSEAPAYEQYF
-	TRBD1	TRBV29-1	TRBJ2-4	TGCAGCGTAGCCGCCGGGACAGAGAAAAACATTCAGTACTTC	CSVAAGTEKNIQYF
-	TRBD1	TRBV2	TRBJ1-2	TGTGCCAGCAGGGGGACAGGGGAAGACGGCTACACCTTC	CASRGTGEDGYTF
-	-	TRBV7-2	TRBJ1-1	TGTGCCAGCAGCTATTCATTGTATGAAGCTTTCTTT	CASSYSLYEAFF
-	-	TRBV12-5	TRBJ1-1	TGTGCTAGTGGTTTGGTATTCCAAAACACTGAAGCTTTCTTT	CASGLVFQNTEAFF
-	-	TRBV29-1	TRBJ1-5	TGCAGCGTCGGGAGTGGGGGGAATCAGCCCCAGCATTTT	CSVGSGGNQPQHF
-	TRBD1	TRBV15	TRBJ1-2	TGTGCCACCAGCGGCCAAGAAAGGGACAGGGGGTTTTATGGCTACACCTTC	CATSGQERDRGFYGYTF
once	-	TRBV21-1	TRBJ1-3	TGTGCCGGGTGGCCAGGAAACACCATATATTTT	CAGWPGNTIYF
few	-	TRBV7-8	TRBJ1-3	TGTGCCAGCAGCTTAGGGGGTCCGCACTCTGGAAACACCATATATTTT	CASSLGGPHSGNTIYF
-	-	TRBV5-6	TRBJ2-7	TGTGCCAGCAGCTTCCTGACACTCTCCTACGAGCAGTACTTC	CASSFLTLSYEQYF
-	-	TRBV5-1	TRBJ2-5	TGCGCCAGCAGCATAGACAGTTTAGGGACCCAGTACTTC	CASSIDSLGTQYF
few	TRBD1	TRBV7-9	TRBJ2-1	TGTGCCAGCAGCTTAAGTATCTGGGACAGGAGCAATGAGCAGTTCTTC	CASSLSIWDRSNEQFF
once	-	TRBV18	TRBJ1-1	TGTGCCAGCTCACCTTCGGGCCCGAACACTGAAGCTTTCTTT	CASSPSGPNTEAFF
-	-	TRBV7-9	TRBJ1-5	TGTGCCAGTTTAATTCAGGGCAGCGATCAGCCCCAGCATTTT	CASLIQGSDQPQHF
once	TRBD1	TRBV28	TRBJ1-2	TGTGCCAGCAGTTTATCCTCAGGGGGCCATGGCTACACCTTC	CASSLSSGGHGYTF
-	TRBD1	TRBV11-2	TRBJ1-1	TGTGCCAGCAGCTTGGGGATCAGGGGGCTAACTGAAGCTTTCTTT	CASSLGIRGLTEAFF
-	-	TRBV5-8	TRBJ2-1	TGTGCCAGCAGCGAGGAATCGGGGAATGAGCAGTTCTTC	CASSEESGNEQFF
once	-	TRBV2	TRBJ1-5	TGTGCCAGCAGTCATAGGACCTTTAGCAATCAGCCCCAGCATTTT	CASSHRTFSNQPQHF
-	TRBD2	TRBV5-1	TRBJ2-2	TGCGCCAGCAGCTGGACTAGCGGGAGTTCCACCGGGGAGCTGTTTTTT	CASSWTSGSSTGELFF
-	-	TRBV7-8	TRBJ1-2	TGTGCCAGCAGCTTAGGGGGCGAATCCTATGGCTACACCTTC	CASSLGGESYGYTF